Judged by abundance, the clone carrying this TCR delta chain is large. Other DNA sequences in this sample translate to the same CDR3. TCRdb reanalysed the reads with CATT. The table has around 11,000 delta-chain clones, 3% to 4.5% seen once. The sample comes from a study of gamma-delta chains in newborns, infants, children. At the level of the study: Innate gammadelta T cells reportedly expand polyclonally right after birth, driven by microbial exposure, per the title.

The sequence was obtained from a child who was a newborn, infant or young child, either healthy, febrile or measles-vaccinated (not recorded which). The sequenced sample was blood.

This chain's CDR3 is CACDTVRLGDTHTDKLIF. As DNA, the CDR3 is TGTGCCTGTGACACCGTGAGGCTGGGGGATACGCACACCGATAAACTCATCTTT. The chain recombines TRDV2 with TRDJ1, with 12 positions matching TRDD3. The CDR3 has 18 amino acids. Germline CDR1 reads GEAIGNYY; CDR2 reads EKD. With 0 bases clipped from V and 0 bases from J, the junction kept 7 bases outside the gene matches.